Many counts were recorded for the clone carrying this T cell receptor beta chain. What it binds is not known. MiXCR reprocessed the PCR reads for TCRdb. The sample carries roughly 81,000 clones, around 9.2% recorded once. This entry is derived from a study of metastatic and nonmetastatic thyroid tumors. Across the whole study: Where malignant and benign thyroid patients were concerned, repertoires were compared across blood and tumor or nodule tissue. Study outcomes and limitations: Benign nodules were reported to have significantly lower TCR beta diversity than malignant thyroid tumors, in blood and tumor.

This CDR3 is built from 20 residues. Germline-derived CDR1 and CDR2 are SNHLY and FYNNEI. The V and J ends lost 4 bases and 0 bases, in that order; junction bases with no gene match: 12. None of the patients had undergone any treatment ahead of thyroid surgery. The chain has TRBV2 and TRBJ2-3; 14 positions match TRBD2. What was sequenced was blood. The sequence was collected from a female donor with papillary thyroid cancer or a benign thyroid nodule (not recorded which). Some clones in this sample may be carry-over from other donors' samples. DNA for the CDR3: TGTGCCAGCAGTGTACCGGGACTAGCGGGGGCATGTACGAGCACAGATACGCAGTATTTT. This codes for CASSVPGLAGACTSTDTQYF.